This T cell receptor (beta chain) appears in the sequencing data of a study of response to subunit inactivated influenza vaccine. Study-wide points: A suggestion made by the authors is that each seasonal influenza vaccination recruits few new T cells.

This clonotype was counted a few times. Its specificity is not known. TCRdb re-analysed the RT-PCR reads in MiXCR, keeping a single row per CDR3 protein. The sample has under 550,000 distinct CDR3 sequences, 7.6% seen once; the top ten hold over 10%. This CDR3 spans 16 amino acids. Germline CDR1 SGHVS, CDR2 FQNEAQ. The V and J ends lost 10 bases and 0 bases respectively, with 21 bases between them. The TCR sequence derives from a man aged 50 to 69 who received an inactivated influenza vaccine. The V gene is TRBV7-8, the J gene TRBJ1-1; D is unresolved. Sequencing was performed on PBMCs from blood, taken roughly 24 months after vaccination. CDR3 amino acids: CATQPELSRLNTEAFF. For the CDR3, the DNA is TGTGCCACCCAGCCGGAACTGTCGCGGTTGAACACTGAAGCTTTCTTT.